Each of the 27 T cell receptor beta chains below was sequenced from the same sample in a study of OX40 agonist ivuxolimab in advanced cancers. Library construction relied on the immunoSEQ multiplex PCR assay. Entries here come from immuneACCESS through TCRdb and include only in-frame sequences with V and J called. Some clones fail to appear in such tables; in the studies checked, an unresolved V gene covers under half of the shortfall, and the cause of the remainder is unknown. The sample table shows around 100,000 clones, and roughly nine tenths are seen once. Of the sample, roughly 5.5% falls within the top ten clones. Sequencing was performed on CD4+ or CD8+ T cells sorted from blood, taken in a trial of the OX40 agonist ivuxolimab. The source of these receptors is an adult with an advanced solid tumor such as melanoma, head and neck, liver or kidney cancer.

The chain carries TRBV27 and TRBJ2-1; 13 bases agree with TRBD2. Germline lookup yields CDR1 MNHEY and CDR2 SMNVEV (reference sequence). V shed 2 bases and J 11 bases; nucleotides not matched to a gene: 6. The CDR3 has 15 residues. Here the CDR3 DNA reads TGTGCCAGCAGTTTAGGGGGACTAGCGGGAACTAAGCAGTTCTTC. Its protein is CASSLGGLAGTKQFF.

The chain links TRBV5-1 to TRBJ1-3; TRBD1 matches at 7 bases. This CDR3 is 14 amino acids long. The germline CDR1 and CDR2 sequences are SGHRS and YFSETQ. V lost 4 bases, J lost 3 bases, and 4 bases stayed unmatched. In DNA form, the CDR3 reads TGCGCCAGCAGCCGGGACAGCTTTGGAAACACCATATATTTT. Translating it yields CASSRDSFGNTIYF.

The J gene is TRBJ1-6, the V gene TRBV5-1; weak D call: TRBD1 (5 bases). The germline V and J ends were trimmed by 4 bases and 9 bases, with 17 bases remaining between them. The germline gives CDR1 SGHRS, CDR2 YFSETQ. The CDR3 covers 15 residues. DNA for the CDR3: TGCGCCAGCAGCCTGCGACAGTGGGAGTCTTCACCCCTCCACTTT. Protein sequence: CASSLRQWESSPLHF.

The chain recombines TRBV4-1 with TRBJ1-2; D unresolved. This CDR3 is 16 amino acids long. V lost 1 base and J 0 bases, leaving 12 bases between the germline ends. In germline, CDR1 is MGHRA, CDR2 YSYEKL. The DNA for the CDR3 is TGCGCCAGCAGCCAAGCAAGAGCCGCTACTAACTATGGCTACACCTTC. The encoded protein is CASSQARAATNYGYTF.

The chain combines TRBV11-1 with TRBJ2-5; 11 positions match TRBD2. V was clipped by 4 bases and J by 2 bases; unmatched bases: 3. This CDR3 has 15 amino acids. CDR1 is SGHAT, CDR2 FQDESV, per germline (reference sequence). The CDR3 here is CASSSSGGSQETQYF. CDR3 in DNA: TGTGCCAGCAGCTCTAGCGGGGGGTCACAAGAGACCCAGTACTTC.

J is TRBJ2-2 and V is TRBV2; 12 positions match TRBD1. The germline CDR1 and CDR2 sequences are SNHLY and FYNNEI. The V gene end was trimmed by 6 bases and the J gene end by 4 bases; junction bases not matched to a gene: 3. CDR3 size: 15 residues. In DNA, the CDR3 is TGTGCCAGCAGGGGGACAGGGGGCTTCACCGGGGAGCTGTTTTTT. Translation: CASRGTGGFTGELFF.

This sequence joins TRBV5-1 and TRBJ2-7, with 13 positions matching TRBD2. V was pared by 4 bases and J by 3 bases, with 10 bases of the junction left unmatched. The CDR3 has 17 amino acids. In germline, CDR1 is SGHRS, CDR2 YFSETQ. In DNA form, the CDR3 reads TGCGCCAGCAGCCAACTAGCGGGAGGGCCTGGAGTCTACGAGCAGTACTTC. It specifies CASSQLAGGPGVYEQYF.

This clone was counted a few times. The V call is TRBV4-2, the J call TRBJ2-1; TRBD2 matches 9 bases. The germline V gene encodes CDR1 LGHNA and CDR2 YNFKEQ. J was trimmed by 7 bases and V by 1 base; bases with no gene match: 2. The CDR3 has 14 amino acids. The CDR3 sequence is CASSQVAGVNEQFF. The CDR3 nucleotides read TGTGCCAGCAGCCAAGTAGCGGGGGTGAATGAGCAGTTCTTC.

This clone occurred a few times. The chain recombines TRBV5-1 with TRBJ1-6; D is perhaps TRBD1 (5 bases). V lost 2 bases and J lost 10, with 10 bases in between. Looked up from germline, CDR1 is SGHRS and CDR2 is YFSETQ. This CDR3 spans 13 amino acids. The CDR3 DNA follows: TGCGCCAGCAGCTTAGATAGGGGATCACCCCTCCACTTT. Translated: CASSLDRGSPLHF.

The chain carries TRBV4-2 and TRBJ2-5, with 11 nucleotides matching TRBD2. Germline values: CDR1 LGHNA, CDR2 YNFKEQ. Unmatched junction bases numbered 4, after V lost 4 bases and J lost 3 bases. The CDR3 totals 15 residues. The CDR3 sequence is CASSRPGLAEETQYF. The DNA of the CDR3 is TGTGCCAGCAGCCGACCGGGACTAGCGGAAGAGACCCAGTACTTC.

The chain uses TRBV6-1 and TRBJ1-2, with D unresolved. The V gene's germline CDR1 is MNHNS and CDR2 SASEGT. The V end was cut by 4 bases, the J end by 5 bases, with 23 bases between. There are 17 residues in the CDR3. CDR3 sequence reads: CASSGPGFLGNSYGYTF. CDR3 coding DNA: TGTGCCAGCAGTGGACCAGGATTCTTGGGGAACTCTTATGGCTACACCTTC.

The genes are TRBV7-3 and TRBJ2-1; the D is unclear. The V gene's germline CDR1 is SGHTA and CDR2 FQGTGA. The V gene lost 4 bases and the J gene lost 7 bases, with 17 bases spanning the gap. The CDR3 is 15 amino acids. CDR3 bases: TGTGCCAGCAGCTCTGCCGGGTTACCAATGAATGAGCAGTTCTTC. This sequence encodes CASSSAGLPMNEQFF.

To note about this clone: One end of the junction fails to match germline, which may point to a read error. The chain has TRBV7-7 and TRBJ2-7; TRBD1 aligns across 8 bases. This CDR3 spans 15 amino acids. The germline CDR1 and CDR2 sequences are SSHAT and FNYEAQ (reference sequence). CDR3 protein: CASSPDRGSSYEQYF. The CDR3 bases are TGTGCTAGCAGCCCCGACAGGGGTTCCTCCTACGAGCAGTACTTC.

The chain is built from TRBV16 and TRBJ2-5, with TRBD1 matching 7 bases. The J segment lost 4 bases and the V segment lost 0 bases, leaving 2 bases of the junction unmatched. The CDR3 runs to 14 residues. CDR1 KGHSY and CDR2 FQNENV come from the germline V gene. The CDR3 bases are TGTGCCAGCAGCCAATCGGACAGGCGAGAGACCCAGTACTTC. Its protein product is CASSQSDRRETQYF.

The chain uses TRBV18 and TRBJ2-7; no clear D. Germline-derived CDR1 and CDR2 are KGHSH and LQKENI. This CDR3 is 13 amino acids long. V was cut by 4 bases and J by 0 bases, with 7 bases left in between. The CDR3 region has the DNA TGTGCCAGCTCACTCAGTAACTCCTACGAGCAGTACTTC. Encoded protein: CASSLSNSYEQYF. The full variable domain, rest sourced from reference TRBV18 and TRBJ2-7, is NAGVMQNPRHLVRRRGQEARLRCSPMKGHSHVYWYRQLPEEGLKFMVYLQKENIIDESGMPKERFSAEFPKEGPSILRIQQVVRGDSAAYFCASSLSNSYEQYFGPGTRLTVT.

The V and J genes are TRBV19 and TRBJ1-6; 7 nucleotides align to TRBD1. Germline values: CDR1 LNHDA, CDR2 SQIVND (reference sequence). The V segment lost 6 bases and the J segment 8 bases; nucleotides outside the gene matches: 4. This CDR3 region has 13 residues. CDR3 protein: CASSDRADSPLHF. DNA for the CDR3: TGTGCCAGTAGCGACAGGGCCGATTCACCCCTCCACTTT.

The chain recombines TRBV5-4 with TRBJ1-4; possibly TRBD1 for D (5 bases). V lost 4 bases and J 7 bases, leaving 17 bases between the germline ends. Germline V gives CDR1 SGHNT, CDR2 YYREEE (reference sequence). The CDR3 extends over 15 amino acids. CDR3 in amino acids: CASSPGGALGEKLFF. Here the CDR3 DNA reads TGTGCCAGCAGCCCGGGCGGGGCCTTGGGTGAAAAACTGTTTTTT.

The rearrangement joins TRBV6-5 to TRBJ1-1; D call uncertain. Looked up from germline, CDR1 is MNHEY and CDR2 is SVGAGI. The CDR3 has 14 amino acids. Trimming cost V 4 bases and J 0 bases, with 9 bases left between them. CDR3 DNA: TGTGCCAGCAGTTTCTCGGACCTGAACACTGAAGCTTTCTTT. Its protein is CASSFSDLNTEAFF.

The rearrangement joins TRBV6-5 to TRBJ1-5, with no clear D. There are 15 residues in the CDR3. Trimming removed 3 bases at V and 1 base at J, with 10 bases between. Germline assignment: CDR1 MNHEY and CDR2 SVGAGI. The CDR3 DNA reads TGTGCCAGCAGTTATTTGGCTGGGAGCAATCAGCCCCAGCATTTT. It is translated as CASSYLAGSNQPQHF.

The rearrangement joins TRBV18 to TRBJ1-5; tentative D call: TRBD1 (5 bases). Germline V gene data show CDR1 as KGHSH and CDR2 as LQKENI. Trimming stripped 5 bases from V and 3 bases from J, with 11 bases between. CDR3 length: 14 amino acids. As DNA, the CDR3 is TGTGCCAGCTCAGACCGGGACTACAATCAGCCCCAGCATTTT. Residues: CASSDRDYNQPQHF.

J is TRBJ2-6 and V is TRBV18; D gene unclear. The CDR3 has 14 residues. With 5 bases removed from V and 0 bases from J, the gap between germline ends came to 5 bases. Germline V CDR1 and CDR2: KGHSH, LQKENI. The CDR3 DNA is TGTGCCAGCTCAGGGTACTCTGGGGCCAACGTCCTGACTTTC. Translated, it gives CASSGYSGANVLTF. Full variable domain (outside the CDR3, taken from reference TRBV18 and TRBJ2-6): NAGVMQNPRHLVRRRGQEARLRCSPMKGHSHVYWYRQLPEEGLKFMVYLQKENIIDESGMPKERFSAEFPKEGPSILRIQQVVRGDSAAYFCASSGYSGANVLTFGAGSRLTVL.

The chain recombines TRBV7-6 with TRBJ1-1, with a tentative D call TRBD1 (5 bases). Germline CDR1 and CDR2: SGHVS and FNYEAQ. The CDR3 has 13 residues. V gave up 4 bases and J gave up 3 bases, with 9 bases separating them. Here the CDR3 DNA reads TGTGCCAGCAGCTCAGGGCTGGACACTGAAGCTTTCTTT. Its translation: CASSSGLDTEAFF.

The chain recombines TRBV11-2 with TRBJ1-2; tentatively, D is TRBD1 (6 bases). V was cut by 4 bases and J by 8 bases, with 11 bases left in between. Germline V lookup: CDR1 SGHAT, CDR2 FQNNGV. The CDR3 sequence is 12 residues long. The CDR3, as DNA: TGTGCCAGCAGCTCCGGACAGAAGGGCTACACCTTC. It specifies CASSSGQKGYTF. Based on the CDR3 plus reference TRBV11-2 and TRBJ1-2, the full variable domain is EAGVAQSPRYKIIEKRQSVAFWCNPISGHATLYWYQQILGQGPKLLIQFQNNGVVDDSQLPKDRFSAERLKGVDSTLKIQPAKLEDSAVYLCASSSGQKGYTFGSGTRLTVV.

The chain uses TRBV6-5 and TRBJ1-1, with 7 bases aligning to TRBD1. The CDR3 length is 14 residues. J was trimmed by 5 bases and V by 6 bases; bases with no gene match: 9. Germline V lookup: CDR1 MNHEY, CDR2 SVGAGI. This CDR3 reads CASSHDRVATEAFF. The DNA for the CDR3 is TGTGCCAGCAGCCACGACAGGGTCGCGACTGAAGCTTTCTTT.

The chain links TRBV29-1 to TRBJ1-2, with 11 bases that match TRBD1. Losses at the gene ends were 3 bases for V and 7 bases for J; bases not matched to a gene: 7. The germline V gene has CDR1 SQVTM and CDR2 ANQGSEA. The CDR3 consists of 14 residues. The CDR3 DNA sequence: TGCAGCGTTGACCCCGCAGGGACAGGGGGTGGCTACACCTTC. Translation gives CSVDPAGTGGGYTF.

The chain joins TRBV7-6 to TRBJ1-2; 12 positions agree with TRBD1. This CDR3 is built from 15 residues. V lost 3 bases and J lost 8; bases outside the gene matches: 7. Germline V CDR1 and CDR2: SGHVS, FNYEAQ. CDR3 amino acids: CASSLRGQGAEGYTF. The CDR3 bases are TGTGCCAGCAGCTTGAGGGGACAGGGGGCGGAAGGCTACACCTTC.

The chain has TRBV2 and TRBJ2-5; TRBD2 agrees at 12 bases. The CDR3 length is 18 residues. Losses at the gene ends were 3 bases for V and 5 bases for J; bases not matched to a gene: 13. Germline CDR1 SNHLY, CDR2 FYNNEI. The CDR3 nucleotides are TGTGCCAGCAGTGATGTGGGGGGGCTAGCGGGAGGGTATGAGACCCAGTACTTC. It encodes CASSDVGGLAGGYETQYF.